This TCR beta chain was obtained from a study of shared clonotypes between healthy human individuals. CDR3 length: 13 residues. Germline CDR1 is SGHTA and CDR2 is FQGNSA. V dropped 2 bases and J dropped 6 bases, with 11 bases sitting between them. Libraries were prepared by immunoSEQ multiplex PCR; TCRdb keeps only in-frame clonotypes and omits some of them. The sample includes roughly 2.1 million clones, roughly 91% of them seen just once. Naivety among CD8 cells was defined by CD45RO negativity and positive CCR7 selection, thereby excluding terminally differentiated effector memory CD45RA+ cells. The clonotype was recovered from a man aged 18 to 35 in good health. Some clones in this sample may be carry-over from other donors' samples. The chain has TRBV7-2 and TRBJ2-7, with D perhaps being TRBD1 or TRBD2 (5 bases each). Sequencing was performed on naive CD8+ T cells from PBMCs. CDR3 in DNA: TGTGCCAGCAGCTTAAGTGGGGCGGGCGAGCAGTACTTC. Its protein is CASSLSGAGEQYF.